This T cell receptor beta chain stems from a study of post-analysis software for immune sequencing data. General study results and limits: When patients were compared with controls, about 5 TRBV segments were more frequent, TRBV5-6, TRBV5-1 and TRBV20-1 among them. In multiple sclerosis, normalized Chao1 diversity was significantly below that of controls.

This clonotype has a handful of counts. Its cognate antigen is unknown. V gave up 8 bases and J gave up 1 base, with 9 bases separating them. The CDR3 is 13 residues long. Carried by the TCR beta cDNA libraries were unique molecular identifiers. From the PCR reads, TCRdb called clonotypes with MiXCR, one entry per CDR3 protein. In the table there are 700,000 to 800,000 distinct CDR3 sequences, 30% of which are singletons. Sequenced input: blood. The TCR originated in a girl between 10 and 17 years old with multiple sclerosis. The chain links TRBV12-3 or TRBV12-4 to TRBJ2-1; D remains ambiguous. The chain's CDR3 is CASGRQSYNEQFF. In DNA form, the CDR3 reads TGTGCCAGCGGGCGGCAGTCCTACAATGAGCAGTTCTTC.